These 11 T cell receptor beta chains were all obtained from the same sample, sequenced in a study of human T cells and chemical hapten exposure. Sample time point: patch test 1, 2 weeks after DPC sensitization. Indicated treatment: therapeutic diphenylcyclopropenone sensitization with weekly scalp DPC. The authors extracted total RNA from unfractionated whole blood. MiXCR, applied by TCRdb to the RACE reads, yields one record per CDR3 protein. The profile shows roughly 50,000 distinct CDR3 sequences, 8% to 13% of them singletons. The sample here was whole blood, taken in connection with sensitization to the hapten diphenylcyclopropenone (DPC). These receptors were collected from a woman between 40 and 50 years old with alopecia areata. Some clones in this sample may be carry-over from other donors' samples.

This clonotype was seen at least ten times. CDR3 nucleotides: TGCGCCAGCAGCCAAGATCCCGGGGTTGATGAAAAACTGTTTTTT. Translation: CASSQDPGVDEKLFF. The chain carries TRBV4-3 and TRBJ1-4, with unresolved D. Between the trimmed V and J ends, which lost 0 bases and 6 bases, there was a span of 11 bases. Germline lookup yields CDR1 LGHNA and CDR2 YSLEER. The CDR3 loop spans 15 amino acids.

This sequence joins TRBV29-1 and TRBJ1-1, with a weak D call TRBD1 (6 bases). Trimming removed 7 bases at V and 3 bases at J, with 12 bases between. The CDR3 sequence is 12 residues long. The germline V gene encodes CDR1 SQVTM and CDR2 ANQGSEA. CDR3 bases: TGCAGCGGGGGGGGCGAGTACACTGAAGCTTTCTTT. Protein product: CSGGGEYTEAFF.

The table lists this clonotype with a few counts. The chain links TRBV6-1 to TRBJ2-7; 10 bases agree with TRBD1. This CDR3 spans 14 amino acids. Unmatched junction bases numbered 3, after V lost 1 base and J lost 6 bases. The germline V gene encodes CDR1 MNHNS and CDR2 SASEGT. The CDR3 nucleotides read TGTGCCAGCAGTGAAGGGACAGGGGGTGGCGAGCAGTACTTC. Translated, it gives CASSEGTGGGEQYF.

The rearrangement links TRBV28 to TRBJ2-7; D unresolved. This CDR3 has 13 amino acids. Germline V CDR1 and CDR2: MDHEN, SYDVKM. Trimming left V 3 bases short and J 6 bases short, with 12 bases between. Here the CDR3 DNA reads TGTGCCAGCAGTTTGTCTAATCTCGGCGAGCAGTACTTC. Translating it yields CASSLSNLGEQYF.

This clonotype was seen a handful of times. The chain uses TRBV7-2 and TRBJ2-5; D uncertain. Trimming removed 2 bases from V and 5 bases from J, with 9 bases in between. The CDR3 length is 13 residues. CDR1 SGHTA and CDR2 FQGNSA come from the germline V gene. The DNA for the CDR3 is TGTGCCAGCAGCTTAAGGTGGTCCGAGACCCAGTACTTC. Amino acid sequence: CASSLRWSETQYF.

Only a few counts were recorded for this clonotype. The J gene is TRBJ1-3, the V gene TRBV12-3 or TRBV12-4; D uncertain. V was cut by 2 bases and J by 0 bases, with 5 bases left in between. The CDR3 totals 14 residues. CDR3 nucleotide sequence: TGTGCCAGCAGTTTATCCGTCTCTGGAAACACCATATATTTT. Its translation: CASSLSVSGNTIYF.

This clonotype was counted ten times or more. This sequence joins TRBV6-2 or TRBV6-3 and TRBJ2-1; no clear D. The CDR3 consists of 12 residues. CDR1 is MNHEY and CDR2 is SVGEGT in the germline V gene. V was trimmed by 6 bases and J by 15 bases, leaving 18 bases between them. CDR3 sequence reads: CASRGAPRKWFF. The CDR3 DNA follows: TGTGCCAGCAGGGGTGCTCCGCGAAAGTGGTTCTTC.

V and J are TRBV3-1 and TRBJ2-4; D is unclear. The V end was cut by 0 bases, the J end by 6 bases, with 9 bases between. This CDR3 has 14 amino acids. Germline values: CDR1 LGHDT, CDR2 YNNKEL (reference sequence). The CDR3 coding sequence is TGTGCCAGCAGCCAAGACGGCGGCGGAAACATTCAGTACTTC. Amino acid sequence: CASSQDGGGNIQYF.

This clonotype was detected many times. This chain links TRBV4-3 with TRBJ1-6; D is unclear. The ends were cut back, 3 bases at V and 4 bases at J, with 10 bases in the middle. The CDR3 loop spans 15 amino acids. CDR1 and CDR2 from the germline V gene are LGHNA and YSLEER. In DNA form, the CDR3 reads TGCGCCAGCAGCCAGCACCAGTCTTATAATTCACCCCTCCACTTT. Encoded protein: CASSQHQSYNSPLHF.

CDR3 coding DNA: TGTGCCAGCAGCCAAGCGCAGAACACTGAAGCTTTCTTT. It specifies CASSQAQNTEAFF. The chain joins TRBV3-1 to TRBJ1-1, with D uncertain. The germline V gene has CDR1 LGHDT and CDR2 YNNKEL (reference sequence). Trimming removed 1 base at V and 1 base at J, with 4 bases between. The CDR3 spans 13 residues.

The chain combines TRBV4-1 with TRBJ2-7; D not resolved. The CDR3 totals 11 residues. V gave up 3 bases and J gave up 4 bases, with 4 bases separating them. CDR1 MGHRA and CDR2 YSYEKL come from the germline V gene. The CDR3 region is CASSHGYEQYF. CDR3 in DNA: TGCGCCAGCAGCCATGGGTACGAGCAGTACTTC.